The 8 T cell receptor beta chains below come from one sample, sequenced in a study of tumor and adjacent non-tumor tissue in lung cancer. Three rounds of nested PCR, following a modified ARM-PCR protocol, produced the TCRbeta library. TCRdb redid the calling of the multiplex PCR reads with MiXCR, one entry per CDR3 protein. The sample records over 100,000 distinct CDR3 sequences, 60% to 70% being singletons. This sample's RNA came from whole unsorted tissue. Distant lung tissue was collected more than 3 cm away from the tumor edge. Source material: distant non-tumor lung tissue. The receptors come from a man aged 55 to 69 with non-small cell lung cancer.

To note about this clonotype: Germline and junction disagree at one end, which may indicate a read error. The chain joins TRBV11-2 to TRBJ2-7; no clear D. Per germline, CDR1 SGHAT and CDR2 FQNNGV. There are 14 residues in the CDR3. This chain's CDR3 is CASNAGTRTYERYF. In nucleotides, the CDR3 is TGTGCCAGTAACGCTGGTACTCGCACCTACGAGCGGTACTTC.

Of note for this clonotype: A single base separates this from a much larger clone, so it may be a read error. This chain connects TRBV5-4 to TRBJ2-5; D unclear. The CDR3 consists of 12 residues. V was trimmed by 4 bases and J by 10 bases, leaving 14 bases between them. The germline CDR1 and CDR2 sequences are SGHNT and YYREEE (reference sequence). Written as DNA, the CDR3 is TGTGCCAGCAGCGCCCAGGTGGGGATCCAGTACTTC. Translated: CASSAQVGIQYF.

The J gene is TRBJ2-5, the V gene TRBV12-3 or TRBV12-4; the match to TRBD1 covers 10 bases. Germline trimming cut 5 bases from V and 6 bases from J; bases unmatched to any gene: 12. CDR3 length equals 16 residues. CDR3 region: CASSPPGQGLLQTQYF. CDR3 nucleotide sequence: TGTGCCAGCAGTCCGCCGGGACAGGGGCTTTTACAGACCCAGTACTTC.

This chain joins TRBV12-3 or TRBV12-4 and TRBJ2-1, with 14 nucleotides matching TRBD2. CDR3 length: 15 residues. The junction had 12 bases not matched to a gene; V was cut back by 7 bases and J by 13 bases. CDR3 sequence reads: CASNERGLAGVEQFF. The CDR3 bases are TGTGCCAGCAACGAAAGGGGACTAGCGGGAGTTGAACAGTTCTTC.

This clonotype came up many times. The chain is built from TRBV12-5 and TRBJ2-7; tentative D call: TRBD1 (6 bases). The CDR3 consists of 15 residues. CDR1 is LGHNT and CDR2 is FRNRAP in the germline V gene. Trimming shortened V by 7 bases and J by 0 bases, and 16 bases separated the two germline ends. In DNA, the CDR3 is TGTGCTAGTGCTGGAACAGGGTCTTTCTCCTACGAGCAGTACTTC. Translating gives CASAGTGSFSYEQYF.

As concerns this clonotype: Compared with germline, one end of the junction differs, possibly owing to a read error. The V call is TRBV5-1, the J call TRBJ1-1; D is undetermined. Germline assignment: CDR1 SGHRS and CDR2 YFSETQ. This CDR3 spans 13 amino acids. CDR3 coding DNA: TGCGCCAGCATCTTGTGGGGGAACACTGAAGCTTTCTTT. Its protein product is CASILWGNTEAFF.

A note on this clonotype: It may be a read error: a sequence one base away is much more abundant. The J gene is TRBJ2-1, the V gene TRBV6-5, with 15 bases matching TRBD2. This CDR3 is built from 16 residues. V lost 6 bases and J lost 8; bases outside the gene matches: 8. Germline values: CDR1 MNHEY, CDR2 SVGAGI. The CDR3 sequence: CASSSRTSGRDHEQFF. The DNA for the CDR3 is TGTGCCAGCAGCTCGAGGACTAGCGGGAGGGACCATGAGCAGTTCTTC.

The V call is TRBV10-1, the J call TRBJ2-2; D is tentatively TRBD1 or TRBD2 (5 bases each). V lost 6 bases and J 9 bases, leaving 11 bases between the germline ends. The germline V gene has CDR1 WNHNN and CDR2 SYGVQD (reference sequence). CDR3 size: 12 residues. CDR3 sequence reads: CASSEGPWELFF. The CDR3 DNA reads as TGCGCCAGCAGCGAGGGGCCCTGGGAGCTGTTTTTT.